This passage covers 28 T cell receptor beta chains from one sample sequenced in a study of CD8 T cells in ankylosing spondylitis. TCRdb itself ran the 5' RACE reads through MiXCR, one entry per CDR3 protein. Of 150,000 to 200,000 distinct CDR3 sequences in the sample, roughly 30% were seen once. Sequenced sample: synovial fluid, either unsorted or a sorted T cell fraction (not recorded which). These receptors came from a male donor with ankylosing spondylitis.

This clonotype was counted a few times. V usage is TRBV5-1 and J usage is TRBJ2-5; D gene unclear. The CDR3 has 13 residues. From germline, CDR1 is SGHRS and CDR2 YFSETQ. V lost 0 bases and J lost 3, with 6 bases in between. This chain's CDR3 is CASSLVPEETQYF. The CDR3 nucleotides read TGCGCCAGCAGCTTGGTTCCAGAAGAGACCCAGTACTTC. The entire variable domain, with the rest obtained from reference TRBV5-1 and TRBJ2-5, is as follows: KAGVTQTPRYLIKTRGQQVTLSCSPISGHRSVSWYQQTPGQGLQFLFEYFSETQRNKGNFPGRFSGRQFSNSRSEMNVSTLELGDSALYLCASSLVPEETQYFGPGTRLLVL.

This clonotype was seen at least ten times. The chain carries TRBV15 and TRBJ2-1; 11 bases map to TRBD2. Germline CDR1 LNHNV, CDR2 YYDKDF (reference sequence). The junction had 5 bases not matched to a gene; V was cut back by 2 bases and J by 8 bases. The CDR3 spans 15 residues. CDR3 DNA sequence: TGTGCCACCAGCAGACTTAGCGGGGGGGCGGATGAGCAGTTCTTC. This encodes CATSRLSGGADEQFF.

V and J are TRBV12-3 or TRBV12-4 and TRBJ2-1; either TRBD1 or TRBD2 may fit D (5 bases each). The CDR3 runs to 19 residues. Deletions cut 3 bases from V and 9 bases from J, with 30 bases between. In DNA form, the CDR3 reads TGTGCCAGCAGTTTTAGCTCGGGGTTTGGGGCAGGACCTAGGGGTGAGCAGTTCTTC. Translated: CASSFSSGFGAGPRGEQFF.

A few counts support this clonotype. V is TRBV2 and J is TRBJ2-7; possible D gene TRBD2, 5 bases. Germline CDR1 is SNHLY and CDR2 is FYNNEI. V lost 7 bases and J 3 bases, leaving 10 bases between the germline ends. This CDR3 region has 12 residues. The CDR3 here is CASTGKLYEQYF. The CDR3 DNA reads as TGTGCCAGCACGGGAAAGCTCTACGAGCAGTACTTC. Combining the CDR3 with reference TRBV2 and TRBJ2-7 gives the whole variable domain EPEVTQTPSHQVTQMGQEVILRCVPISNHLYFYWYRQILGQKVEFLVSFYNNEISEKSEIFDDQFSVERPDGSNFTLKIRSTKLEDSAMYFCASTGKLYEQYFGPGTRLTVT.

The chain joins TRBV5-5 to TRBJ2-6, with a tentative D call TRBD1 (5 bases). The CDR3 sequence is 18 residues long. V lost 0 bases to trimming and J lost 0 bases, with 13 bases between them. Germline CDR1 and CDR2: SGHKS and YYEKEE (reference sequence). CDR3 in amino acids: CASSLEAGWDSGANVLTF. CDR3 bases: TGTGCCAGCAGCTTGGAGGCAGGGTGGGACTCTGGGGCCAACGTCCTGACTTTC.

This clonotype was counted only a few times. This chain uses TRBV10-3 with TRBJ2-7; 11 bases are a match to TRBD2. Germline CDR1 and CDR2: ENHRY and SYGVKD. This CDR3 is built from 15 residues. Losses at the gene ends were 8 bases for V and 1 base for J; bases not matched to a gene: 7. The DNA of the CDR3 is TGTGCCATCGCCAGCACTAGCGGGAGTTCCTACGAGCAGTACTTC. It encodes CAIASTSGSSYEQYF.

The chain couples TRBV20-1 to TRBJ1-2, with D possibly matching TRBD1 (6 bases). The germline V gene encodes CDR1 DFQATT and CDR2 SNEGSKA (reference sequence). This CDR3 is 15 amino acids long. Trimming left V 0 bases short and J 8 bases short, with 19 bases between. CDR3 nucleotide sequence: TGCAGTGCTAGAGATAGTACAGGGAGGAGGGGAGGCTACACCTTC. Encoded protein: CSARDSTGRRGGYTF.

This clonotype has just a few counts. The rearrangement uses TRBV20-1 and TRBJ2-3; D possibly corresponds to TRBD2 (6 bases). Germline CDR1 is DFQATT and CDR2 is SNEGSKA (reference sequence). The CDR3 spans 13 residues. Trimming pared 7 bases from V and 3 bases from J, leaving 14 bases between. CDR3 amino acids: CSVLASGTDTQYF. The CDR3 nucleotides are TGCAGTGTTCTAGCGTCGGGAACAGATACGCAGTATTTT.

V is TRBV30 and J is TRBJ1-6; D remains unclear. Trimming removed 5 bases from V and 12 bases from J, with 14 bases in between. The length of the CDR3 is 12 residues. CDR1 is GTSNPN and CDR2 is SVGIG in the germline V gene (reference sequence). CDR3 sequence reads: CAWGRPGRPLHF. CDR3 coding DNA: TGTGCCTGGGGTCGGCCGGGGAGACCCCTCCACTTT.

This clonotype was picked up a small number of times. The chain is built from TRBV25-1 and TRBJ1-6; no clear D. Trimming removed 3 bases from V and 4 bases from J, with 4 bases in between. CDR1 is MGHDK, CDR2 SYGVNS, per germline. The CDR3 spans 13 residues. CDR3 bases: TGTGCCAGCAGTGAGGAGTATAATTCACCCCTCCACTTT. It yields the protein CASSEEYNSPLHF.

This clonotype was observed at least ten times. V usage is TRBV29-1 and J usage is TRBJ2-6; D remains unclear. V lost 4 bases, J lost 2 bases, and 9 bases lay in between. The germline gives CDR1 SQVTM, CDR2 ANQGSEA. This CDR3 has 14 residues. The DNA of the CDR3 is TGCAGCGTTGCCTTGGGCACTGGGGCCAACGTCCTGACTTTC. The encoded protein is CSVALGTGANVLTF.

This clonotype was seen many times. The chain employs TRBV18 and TRBJ2-6; TRBD1 matches at 9 bases. CDR1 and CDR2 (germline): KGHSH, LQKENI. CDR3 length: 17 amino acids. The V segment lost 6 bases and the J segment 0 bases; nucleotides outside the gene matches: 6. The CDR3 reads CASSPDRGDSGANVLTF. CDR3 bases: TGTGCCAGCTCCCCCGACAGGGGGGACTCTGGGGCCAACGTCCTGACTTTC. The variable domain in full, with the rest retrieved from reference TRBV18 and TRBJ2-6, is NAGVMQNPRHLVRRRGQEARLRCSPMKGHSHVYWYRQLPEEGLKFMVYLQKENIIDESGMPKERFSAEFPKEGPSILRIQQVVRGDSAAYFCASSPDRGDSGANVLTFGAGSRLTVL.

This clonotype was seen ten or more times. This chain uses TRBV14 with TRBJ2-7, with a weak D call TRBD1 (5 bases). Trimming left V 0 bases short and J 12 bases short, with 15 bases between. CDR1 and CDR2 (germline): SGHDN, FVKESK. The CDR3 loop spans 13 amino acids. CDR3 in amino acids: CASSQDPGLSLYF. DNA for the CDR3: TGTGCCAGCAGCCAAGATCCAGGGTTGTCTCTGTACTTC.

The table lists this clonotype with a few counts. The rearrangement links TRBV6-5 to TRBJ2-3; 7 bases are a match to TRBD1. With 2 bases clipped from V and 5 bases from J, the junction kept 7 bases outside the gene matches. The CDR3 has 15 amino acids. Per germline, CDR1 MNHEY and CDR2 SVGAGI. The CDR3 DNA reads as TGTGCCAGCAGTTACGACAGGGTACAATTAGATACGCAGTATTTT. Amino acids: CASSYDRVQLDTQYF.

The chain couples TRBV2 to TRBJ2-7, with 7 bases identical to TRBD1. CDR3 size: 14 residues. Germline CDR1 SNHLY, CDR2 FYNNEI. Trimming took 5 bases from V and 4 from J; bases not matched to a gene: 8. The CDR3 coding sequence is TGTGCCAGCAGTAATGCGGGCAGGGGGTACGAGCAGTACTTC. This encodes CASSNAGRGYEQYF.

This chain uses TRBV28 with TRBJ2-7, with 9 positions matching TRBD2. V gave up 7 bases and J gave up 4 bases; unmatched junction bases: 14. Looked up from germline, CDR1 is MDHEN and CDR2 is SYDVKM. CDR3 length equals 16 residues. CDR3 nucleotide sequence: TGTGCCAGCACCCCTAGCGGGGCCCGAAGCCAATACGAGCAGTACTTC. As protein: CASTPSGARSQYEQYF.

J is TRBJ1-5 and V is TRBV10-3; D is uncertain. The CDR3 covers 15 residues. The germline V and J ends were trimmed by 3 bases and 6 bases, with 15 bases remaining between them. CDR1 is ENHRY, CDR2 SYGVKD, per germline. In DNA form, the CDR3 reads TGTGCCATCAGTGAAGGGCTGGGGTCGCGTCAGCCCCAGCATTTT. As protein: CAISEGLGSRQPQHF.

This chain connects TRBV4-1 to TRBJ2-2; perhaps TRBD2 as D (7 bases). The CDR3 covers 16 residues. V was cut by 0 bases and J by 4 bases, with 12 bases left in between. Germline V gives CDR1 MGHRA, CDR2 YSYEKL. As DNA, the CDR3 is TGCGCCAGCAGCCAAGAAGGGGGGAGGGGCACCGGGGAGCTGTTTTTT. It codes for CASSQEGGRGTGELFF.

The chain employs TRBV10-3 and TRBJ1-1; possibly TRBD1 for D (5 bases). The CDR3 is 16 amino acids. Germline values: CDR1 ENHRY, CDR2 SYGVKD. V was pared by 0 bases and J by 1 base, with 12 bases between. The CDR3 coding sequence is TGTGCCATCAGTGAGTCGCGGGACGGTGAGAACACTGAAGCTTTCTTT. It is translated as CAISESRDGENTEAFF.

This clonotype was detected a few times. The chain joins TRBV6-1 to TRBJ2-1; 12 bases line up with TRBD2. CDR3 length equals 15 residues. V trimming: 7 bases; J trimming: 6 bases; junction bases outside the gene matches: 7. CDR1 and CDR2 from the germline V gene are MNHNS and SASEGT. The CDR3 is CASNRLAGEGNEQFF. The CDR3 coding sequence is TGTGCCAGCAACCGACTAGCGGGAGAGGGCAATGAGCAGTTCTTC.

This clonotype was observed a single time. J is TRBJ1-2 and V is TRBV5-1, with TRBD1 matching over 11 bases. The CDR3 runs to 15 residues. Germline-derived CDR1 and CDR2 are SGHRS and YFSETQ. The V gene end was trimmed by 3 bases and the J gene end by 7 bases; junction bases not matched to a gene: 8. DNA of the CDR3: TGCGCCAGCAGCTCCCCGGACAGGGGGCTAACTGGCTACACCTTC. Protein sequence: CASSSPDRGLTGYTF.

In its sample, this clonotype was seen a few times. The rearrangement joins TRBV7-8 to TRBJ2-4; TRBD1 agrees at 11 bases. This CDR3 is 13 amino acids long. Trimming at V came to 5 bases and at J to 13 bases, leaving 7 bases not matched to a gene. Germline V gene sequence: CDR1 SGHVS, CDR2 FQNEAQ. DNA of the CDR3: TGTGCCAGCAGCCCATGGACAGGGGGCCTACAGTACTTC. Translating it yields CASSPWTGGLQYF.

This chain connects TRBV18 to TRBJ1-1; D is ambiguous. The CDR3 runs to 15 residues. The V gene lost 1 base and the J gene lost 1 base, with 10 bases spanning the gap. Germline assignment: CDR1 KGHSH and CDR2 LQKENI. CDR3 DNA sequence: TGTGCCAGCTCACCACAGGCACATAAGAACACTGAAGCTTTCTTT. Translated: CASSPQAHKNTEAFF.

This chain uses TRBV29-1 with TRBJ1-1; no clear D gene. The germline V and J ends were trimmed by 6 bases and 1 base, with 15 bases remaining between them. The CDR3 extends over 14 amino acids. Looked up from germline, CDR1 is SQVTM and CDR2 is ANQGSEA. In nucleotides, the CDR3 is TGCAGCGTCGCGACCCCTCCTGAGAACACTGAAGCTTTCTTT. The encoded protein is CSVATPPENTEAFF.

This chain connects TRBV5-1 to TRBJ2-5; 7 bases agree with TRBD2. Germline CDR1 is SGHRS and CDR2 is YFSETQ. V lost 3 bases to trimming and J lost 9 bases; unmatched junction nucleotides: 20. This CDR3 has 17 residues. CDR3 loop: CASSSWGGPKEGFPQYF. The CDR3, as DNA: TGCGCCAGCAGCTCCTGGGGGGGACCCAAAGAAGGTTTTCCCCAGTACTTC.

The chain employs TRBV20-1 and TRBJ2-1, with D tentatively TRBD2 (5 bases). V was shortened by 8 bases and J by 3 bases, with 14 bases between the two germline ends. Germline CDR1 reads DFQATT; CDR2 reads SNEGSKA (reference sequence). CDR3 length: 13 residues. Here the CDR3 DNA reads TGCAGTACCCTTCCCCGGGACTACAATGAGCAGTTCTTC. Protein sequence: CSTLPRDYNEQFF.

This chain joins TRBV20-1 and TRBJ1-1; the D gene is possibly TRBD1 (5 bases). Trimming cost V 3 bases and J 3 bases, with 14 bases left between them. Germline lookup yields CDR1 DFQATT and CDR2 SNEGSKA (reference sequence). The CDR3 spans 14 residues. The DNA for the CDR3 is TGCAGTGCTAGGGAAATCGGGGGTCACACTGAAGCTTTCTTT. Its protein product is CSAREIGGHTEAFF.

The chain combines TRBV5-6 with TRBJ1-1, with 11 bases matching TRBD1. With V trimmed by 3 bases and J by 3 bases, 4 bases remained unmatched. Germline V gene data show CDR1 as SGHDT and CDR2 as YYEEEE. This CDR3 has 15 residues. CDR3 sequence: CASSSWDRGYTEAFF. The CDR3 bases are TGTGCCAGCAGCTCCTGGGACAGGGGGTACACTGAAGCTTTCTTT.